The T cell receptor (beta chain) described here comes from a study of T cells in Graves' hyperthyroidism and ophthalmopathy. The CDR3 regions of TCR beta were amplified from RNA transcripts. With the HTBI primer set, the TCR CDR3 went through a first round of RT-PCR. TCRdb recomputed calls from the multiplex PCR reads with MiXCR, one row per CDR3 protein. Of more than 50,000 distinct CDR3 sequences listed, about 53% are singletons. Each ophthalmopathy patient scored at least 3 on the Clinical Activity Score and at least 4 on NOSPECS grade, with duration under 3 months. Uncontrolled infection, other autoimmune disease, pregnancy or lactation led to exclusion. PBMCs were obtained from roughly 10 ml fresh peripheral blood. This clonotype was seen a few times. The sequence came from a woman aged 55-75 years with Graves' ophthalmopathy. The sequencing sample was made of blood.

The CDR3 coding sequence is TGTGCCAGCAGCCACCGACTAGCGACCTCCTACGAGCAGTACTTC. It specifies CASSHRLATSYEQYF. This sequence joins TRBV7-9 and TRBJ2-7; TRBD2 matches 8 bases. The V gene end was trimmed by 5 bases and the J gene end by 0 bases; junction bases not matched to a gene: 6. The CDR3 runs 15 residues. Germline values: CDR1 SEHNR, CDR2 FQNEAQ (reference sequence).